Listed below are T cell receptor beta chains from one sample, sequenced in a study of T-cell reconstitution after alpha-beta-depleted transplantation in children. TCRdb re-analysed the PCR reads in MiXCR, keeping a single row per CDR3 protein. The repertoire holds about 510,000 distinct CDR3 sequences, roughly 11% seen once, with about 14% in the top ten. The sample here was PBMCs, mostly from graft donor cells, taken 180 days after TCRalphabeta/CD19-depleted stem cell transplant. These receptors were taken from a female patient between 2 and 15 years old who had a stem cell transplant for aplastic anemia, so the T cells may come from the graft donor. The CDR3 runs from the conserved cysteine through the conserved F or W. Fields, in order: J gene, clone size, D gene, CDR3 length, V gene, CDR3 protein, CDR3 DNA. The D gene is left open where the match is weak. Clone size appears in some rows only: once, few, many, or a class for an expanded clone.

J gene: TRBJ2-5; clone size: few; D gene: TRBD1; CDR3 length: 16; V gene: TRBV20-1; CDR3 protein: CSAIGTGTTRRETQYF; CDR3 DNA: TGCAGTGCTATCGGGACAGGGACTACTAGGAGGGAGACCCAGTACTTC
J gene: TRBJ2-7; clone size: few; D gene: -; CDR3 length: 15; V gene: TRBV6-2/TRBV6-3; CDR3 protein: CASSYSKRASYEQYF; CDR3 DNA: TGTGCCAGCAGTTACTCGAAGCGGGCCTCCTACGAGCAGTACTTC
J gene: TRBJ1-2; clone size: -; D gene: -; CDR3 length: 18; V gene: TRBV7-2; CDR3 protein: CASSLVPAGTASNYGYTF; CDR3 DNA: TGTGCCAGCAGCTTAGTGCCAGCCGGGACGGCCTCTAACTATGGCTACACCTTC
J gene: TRBJ2-1; clone size: many; D gene: TRBD2; CDR3 length: 16; V gene: TRBV24-1; CDR3 protein: CATSDLVAGSYNEQFF; CDR3 DNA: TGTGCCACCAGTGATTTAGTAGCGGGGAGCTACAATGAGCAGTTCTTC
J gene: TRBJ2-3; clone size: few; D gene: -; CDR3 length: 15; V gene: TRBV29-1; CDR3 protein: CSVTPWERVTDTQYF; CDR3 DNA: TGCAGCGTGACGCCTTGGGAGCGGGTAACAGATACGCAGTATTTT
J gene: TRBJ1-2; clone size: -; D gene: TRBD1; CDR3 length: 13; V gene: TRBV6-6; CDR3 protein: CASTRQGAHGYTF; CDR3 DNA: TGTGCCAGCACCCGACAGGGAGCCCATGGCTACACCTTC
J gene: TRBJ1-3; clone size: -; D gene: -; CDR3 length: 14; V gene: TRBV29-1; CDR3 protein: CSVERGRTGNTIYF; CDR3 DNA: TGCAGCGTTGAACGTGGGAGAACTGGAAACACCATATATTTT
J gene: TRBJ2-1; clone size: few; D gene: TRBD2; CDR3 length: 15; V gene: TRBV6-2/TRBV6-3; CDR3 protein: CASRGGLAGAGEQFF; CDR3 DNA: TGTGCCAGCAGGGGGGGGCTAGCGGGAGCTGGTGAGCAGTTCTTC
J gene: TRBJ2-1; clone size: -; D gene: -; CDR3 length: 15; V gene: TRBV7-3; CDR3 protein: CASSPDKSSYNEQFF; CDR3 DNA: TGTGCCAGTAGCCCAGATAAGAGCTCCTACAATGAGCAGTTCTTC
J gene: TRBJ1-6; clone size: -; D gene: -; CDR3 length: 15; V gene: TRBV28; CDR3 protein: CASSHGPYRDSPLHF; CDR3 DNA: TGTGCCAGCAGTCACGGACCTTATAGGGATTCACCCCTCCACTTT
J gene: TRBJ1-2; clone size: -; D gene: -; CDR3 length: 11; V gene: TRBV6-5; CDR3 protein: CASRHGYGYTF; CDR3 DNA: TGTGCCAGCAGACACGGCTATGGCTACACCTTC
J gene: TRBJ2-1; clone size: -; D gene: -; CDR3 length: 14; V gene: TRBV11-3; CDR3 protein: CASSLFAQGNEQFF; CDR3 DNA: TGTGCCAGCAGCTTATTCGCGCAGGGCAATGAGCAGTTCTTC
J gene: TRBJ2-5; clone size: -; D gene: TRBD2; CDR3 length: 17; V gene: TRBV6-5; CDR3 protein: CASSYSGLGTYQETQYF; CDR3 DNA: TGTGCCAGCAGTTACTCAGGACTAGGGACGTACCAAGAGACCCAGTACTTC
J gene: TRBJ1-3; clone size: few; D gene: -; CDR3 length: 14; V gene: TRBV5-1; CDR3 protein: CASSLDSGVNTIYF; CDR3 DNA: TGCGCCAGCAGCTTGGATTCGGGAGTGAACACCATATATTTT
J gene: TRBJ2-3; clone size: many; D gene: TRBD1; CDR3 length: 18; V gene: TRBV28; CDR3 protein: CASRDKLRDRDWSDTQYF; CDR3 DNA: TGTGCCAGCAGAGACAAACTCCGGGACAGGGATTGGTCAGATACGCAGTATTTT